Below are 32 T cell receptor beta chains sequenced from a single sample in a study of blood T cell repertoires in COVID-19. The assay was immunoSEQ multiplex PCR, and TCRdb's table has in-frame clones only and misses some. Among more than 250,000 clones listed, approximately 84% were seen once. Sequenced material: peripheral blood. The origin of the receptors is a human donor in a cohort sampled during active COVID-19.

The chain is built from TRBV7-9 and TRBJ2-3, with 7 bases lining up with TRBD1. With 4 bases clipped from V and 5 bases from J, the junction kept 12 bases outside the gene matches. CDR3 length: 16 residues. Germline V lookup: CDR1 SEHNR, CDR2 FQNEAQ (reference sequence). The CDR3 nucleotides read TGTGCCAGCAGCTCCCCCCTTAGGACAGGAAGAGATACGCAGTATTTT. It codes for CASSSPLRTGRDTQYF. The whole variable domain, filled in from reference TRBV7-9 and TRBJ2-3, reads DTGVSQNPRHKITKRGQNVTFRCDPISEHNRLYWYRQTLGQGPEFLTYFQNEAQLEKSRLLSDRFSAERPKGSFSTLEIQRTEQGDSAMYLCASSSPLRTGRDTQYFGPGTRLTVL.

This clone occurred once. The chain uses TRBV10-2 and TRBJ2-7; TRBD2 aligns across 7 bases. The CDR3 has 12 amino acids. The V gene end was trimmed by 8 bases and the J gene end by 3 bases; junction bases not matched to a gene: 4. CDR1 is WSHSY, CDR2 SAAADI, per germline. The CDR3 nucleotides read TGCGCCAGCCGTCGCGGGAGCTACGAGCAGTACTTC. Its translation: CASRRGSYEQYF.

The chain uses TRBV6-5 and TRBJ2-3; no reliable D call. The CDR3 totals 12 residues. The germline V and J ends were trimmed by 7 bases and 0 bases, with 5 bases remaining between them. Germline values: CDR1 MNHEY, CDR2 SVGAGI. CDR3 region: CASTTSTDTQYF. The CDR3 nucleotides are TGTGCCAGCACTACTAGCACAGATACGCAGTATTTT.

This chain joins TRBV7-2 and TRBJ2-7; 14 bases are a match to TRBD2. CDR1 is SGHTA, CDR2 FQGNSA, per germline. V lost 3 bases and J lost 4; bases outside the gene matches: 2. There are 15 residues in the CDR3. Here the CDR3 reads CASSFRTSGGYEQYF. DNA for the CDR3: TGTGCCAGCAGCTTCCGGACTAGCGGGGGGTACGAGCAGTACTTC.

The chain is built from TRBV2 and TRBJ2-1; 11 bases match TRBD1. Looked up from germline, CDR1 is SNHLY and CDR2 is FYNNEI. V dropped 6 bases and J dropped 2; count of bases not matched to a gene: 3. The CDR3 runs 15 residues. CDR3 loop: CASRLGQGAYNEQFF. CDR3 DNA sequence: TGTGCCAGCAGACTGGGACAGGGGGCCTACAATGAGCAGTTCTTC.

This clone was detected once. The chain joins TRBV18 to TRBJ1-4, with D uncertain. Trimming shortened V by 4 bases and J by 5 bases, and 14 bases separated the two germline ends. Germline CDR1 is KGHSH and CDR2 is LQKENI. This CDR3 has 15 amino acids. The CDR3 spells CASSRKREANEKLFF. Here the CDR3 DNA reads TGTGCCAGCTCACGAAAACGAGAGGCGAATGAAAAACTGTTTTTT. Complete variable domain (other parts from reference TRBV18 and TRBJ1-4): NAGVMQNPRHLVRRRGQEARLRCSPMKGHSHVYWYRQLPEEGLKFMVYLQKENIIDESGMPKERFSAEFPKEGPSILRIQQVVRGDSAAYFCASSRKREANEKLFFGSGTQLSVL.

The chain joins TRBV6-2 or TRBV6-3 to TRBJ2-7; 7 bases map to TRBD1. This CDR3 has 15 amino acids. CDR1 and CDR2 (germline): MNHEY, SVGEGT. The ends lost 5 bases at V and 6 bases at J; junction bases unmatched: 13. CDR3 bases: TGTGCCAGCAGTAAAGGGACAGCCTGGGCCCTCGAGCAGTACTTC. Residues: CASSKGTAWALEQYF.

In this sample, this clone turned up once. Other DNA sequences of this sample code for an identical CDR3. The J gene is TRBJ1-3, the V gene TRBV6-5, with TRBD1 as a possible D gene (5 bases). V was cut by 0 bases and J by 0 bases, with 9 bases left in between. Germline V gives CDR1 MNHEY, CDR2 SVGAGI. This CDR3 is built from 16 residues. This CDR3 reads CASSYSRQSSGNTIYF. DNA of the CDR3: TGTGCCAGCAGTTACTCGCGACAGAGCTCTGGAAACACCATATATTTT.

V usage is TRBV19 and J usage is TRBJ1-2; 10 bases align to TRBD1. With V trimmed by 10 bases and J by 5 bases, 13 bases remained unmatched. The germline CDR1 and CDR2 sequences are LNHDA and SQIVND (reference sequence). The CDR3 loop spans 15 amino acids. The CDR3 sequence: CATDAPGQGLYGYTF. CDR3 DNA sequence: TGTGCCACCGACGCCCCGGGACAGGGGTTGTATGGCTACACCTTC. The whole variable domain, remainder taken from reference TRBV19 and TRBJ1-2, is DGGITQSPKYLFRKEGQNVTLSCEQNLNHDAMYWYRQDPGQGLRLIYYSQIVNDFQKGDIAEGYSVSREKKESFPLTVTSAQKNPTAFYLCATDAPGQGLYGYTFGSGTRLTVV.

A remark on this clone: The germline gene is not matched at one end of the junction; a read error may be the cause. V usage is TRBV3-1 (or the pseudogene TRBV3-2) and J usage is TRBJ1-2; 8 bases match TRBD1. Germline V gives CDR1 LGHDT, CDR2 YNNKEL (reference sequence). This CDR3 is 13 amino acids long. The CDR3 sequence: CASSLLTGAGVDF. In nucleotides, the CDR3 is TGTGCCAGCAGCCTCCTGACAGGGGCGGGCGTTGACTTC.

The V and J genes are TRBV18 and TRBJ1-1; D is unresolved. Trimming took 2 bases from V and 4 from J, leaving 14 bases between them. This CDR3 region has 15 residues. Germline CDR1 reads KGHSH; CDR2 reads LQKENI. The CDR3 DNA reads TGTGCCAGCTCACCAAATGCGGGTCCGGGCACTGAAGCTTTCTTT. This encodes CASSPNAGPGTEAFF.

The sample holds one count of this clone. The chain is built from TRBV5-1 and TRBJ1-5; 10 bases line up with TRBD1. The CDR3 is 15 amino acids. Germline V gives CDR1 SGHRS, CDR2 YFSETQ. The V segment lost 4 bases and the J segment 7 bases; nucleotides outside the gene matches: 8. In DNA, the CDR3 is TGCGCCAGCAGCCCTGGGACAGGGGTTTTGCAGCCCCAGCATTTT. Residues: CASSPGTGVLQPQHF. The entire variable domain, with the rest obtained from reference TRBV5-1 and TRBJ1-5, is as follows: KAGVTQTPRYLIKTRGQQVTLSCSPISGHRSVSWYQQTPGQGLQFLFEYFSETQRNKGNFPGRFSGRQFSNSRSEMNVSTLELGDSALYLCASSPGTGVLQPQHFGDGTRLSIL.

The V and J genes are TRBV19 and TRBJ1-2; 9 bases match TRBD1. After removal of 3 bases from V and 8 bases from J, the junction contained 13 bases not matched to a gene. The length of the CDR3 is 16 residues. Germline CDR1 reads LNHDA; CDR2 reads SQIVND (reference sequence). The chain's CDR3 is CASSMNRGRSGKGYTF. CDR3 in DNA: TGTGCCAGTAGTATGAACAGGGGGCGCTCGGGGAAGGGCTACACCTTC.

The sample holds one count of this clone. This chain links TRBV27 with TRBJ2-3; 10 nucleotides match TRBD2. Trimming at V came to 3 bases and at J to 4 bases, leaving 10 bases not matched to a gene. This CDR3 spans 17 amino acids. Per germline, CDR1 MNHEY and CDR2 SMNVEV (reference sequence). The chain's CDR3 is CASSFPSGTSAADTQYF. Written as DNA, the CDR3 is TGTGCCAGCAGTTTCCCATCCGGGACTAGCGCAGCAGATACGCAGTATTTT.

The J gene is TRBJ2-1, the V gene TRBV5-1; D gene unclear. Trimming removed 0 bases at V and 7 bases at J, with 17 bases between. The length of the CDR3 is 16 residues. Looked up from germline, CDR1 is SGHRS and CDR2 is YFSETQ. The CDR3 is CASSLDPVIRGNEQFF. The DNA of the CDR3 is TGCGCCAGCAGCTTGGATCCGGTAATACGAGGAAATGAGCAGTTCTTC.

V gene TRBV6-5 combines with J gene TRBJ2-6; 7 bases are a match to TRBD1. Trimming cost V 6 bases and J 2 bases; bases outside gene matches: 4. CDR1 and CDR2 from the germline V gene are MNHEY and SVGAGI. The CDR3 contains 15 residues. CDR3 bases: TGTGCCAGCAGAGACAGGGCCGCTGGGGCCAACGTCCTGACTTTC. It is translated as CASRDRAAGANVLTF.

The genes are TRBV5-6 and TRBJ1-1; no clear D. CDR3 length equals 14 residues. With 5 bases removed from V and 0 bases from J, the gap between germline ends came to 11 bases. CDR1 and CDR2 (germline): SGHDT, YYEEEE. CDR3 DNA sequence: TGTGCCAGCAGTCCTTATAACATGAACACTGAAGCTTTCTTT. Protein sequence: CASSPYNMNTEAFF.

The gene calls are TRBV6-1 and TRBJ2-1; 13 positions match TRBD2. Losses at the gene ends were 2 bases for V and 9 bases for J; bases not matched to a gene: 10. The CDR3 spans 17 residues. Germline-derived CDR1 and CDR2 are MNHNS and SASEGT. This CDR3 reads CASSESRTSGSDSEQFF. CDR3 bases: TGTGCCAGCAGTGAATCCCGGACTAGCGGGAGTGATAGTGAGCAGTTCTTC.

The CDR3 region has the DNA TGTGCCAGCAGCCCCTTGGCAGGGGGTCAGCCCCAGCATTTT. It codes for CASSPLAGGQPQHF. The chain joins TRBV7-9 to TRBJ1-5; 7 bases line up with TRBD1. Germline V gene lookup returns CDR1 SEHNR and CDR2 FQNEAQ (reference sequence). The CDR3 length is 14 residues. V shed 5 bases and J 6 bases; nucleotides not matched to a gene: 7.

The chain has TRBV11-2 and TRBJ2-2; TRBD1 agrees at 7 bases. J gave up 1 base and V 5 bases, and 4 bases lay outside the gene matches. The CDR3 length is 15 residues. CDR1 and CDR2 from the germline V gene are SGHAT and FQNNGV. For the CDR3, the DNA is TGTGCCAGCAGCCCCGGGACAGTGAACACCGGGGAGCTGTTTTTT. The encoded protein is CASSPGTVNTGELFF.

This clone appeared once. The chain links TRBV18 to TRBJ2-1, with D possibly matching TRBD2 (5 bases). Germline loops: CDR1 KGHSH, CDR2 LQKENI. V was shortened by 4 bases and J by 4 bases, with 14 bases between the two germline ends. This CDR3 comprises 15 residues. The CDR3 DNA is TGTGCCAGCTCACTCAACGGGATCTTTTACAATGAGCAGTTCTTC. Translating it yields CASSLNGIFYNEQFF.

The V gene is TRBV3-1 (or the pseudogene TRBV3-2), the J gene TRBJ1-1, with D uncertain. Germline V gene data show CDR1 as LGHDT and CDR2 as YNNKEL (reference sequence). The V end was cut by 4 bases, the J end by 5 bases, with 14 bases between. The CDR3 is 14 residues long. CDR3 in DNA: TGTGCCAGCAGCCTACAGAACTCGGGGACTGAAGCTTTCTTT. Encoded protein: CASSLQNSGTEAFF.

The chain couples TRBV28 to TRBJ2-7; 8 bases line up with TRBD1. Trimming cost V 2 bases and J 3 bases; bases outside gene matches: 12. The CDR3 has 17 amino acids. The V gene's germline CDR1 is MDHEN and CDR2 SYDVKM. DNA of the CDR3: TGTGCCAGCAGTTTAAGTCAGGGGGCAACCTTGCGCTACGAGCAGTACTTC. This gives the protein CASSLSQGATLRYEQYF.

The rearrangement uses TRBV5-1 and TRBJ2-6; 8 positions match TRBD1. Germline V CDR1 and CDR2: SGHRS, YFSETQ. The CDR3 has 16 residues. J gave up 2 bases and V 7 bases, and 8 bases lay outside the gene matches. DNA of the CDR3: TGCGCCAGCGGGTCAGGGGGCGGGCCTGGGGCCAACGTCCTGACTTTC. Protein sequence: CASGSGGGPGANVLTF.

The chain uses TRBV4-1 and TRBJ2-2, with 7 positions matching TRBD1. The CDR3 runs 16 residues. V was clipped by 5 bases and J by 2 bases; unmatched bases: 8. CDR1 MGHRA and CDR2 YSYEKL come from the germline V gene. This chain's CDR3 is CASSNSGTANTGELFF. DNA of the CDR3: TGCGCCAGCAGCAACTCCGGGACAGCTAACACCGGGGAGCTGTTTTTT.

The chain uses TRBV5-1 and TRBJ2-3; the match to TRBD2 covers 15 bases. Germline lookup yields CDR1 SGHRS and CDR2 YFSETQ. The CDR3 extends over 16 amino acids. The V gene end was trimmed by 3 bases and the J gene end by 11 bases; junction bases not matched to a gene: 10. CDR3 residues: CASSSEPGLAGGMQYF. CDR3 nucleotide sequence: TGCGCCAGCAGCTCGGAACCGGGACTAGCGGGAGGTATGCAGTATTTT.

Regarding this clone: The junction and the germline gene differ at one end; a read error may be behind it. The chain links TRBV7-7 to TRBJ2-1, with TRBD2 as a possible D gene (6 bases). The CDR3 extends over 16 amino acids. Per the germline V gene, CDR1 is SSHAT and CDR2 is FNYEAQ (reference sequence). The CDR3 DNA is TGTGCTAGCAGCCAGGGACTCCGAAGCTCCTACAATGAGCAGTTCTTC. It specifies CASSQGLRSSYNEQFF.

The V call is TRBV21-1, the J call TRBJ2-7; the table's D call, TRBD1, has no DNA check behind it. TRBV21-1 is noted as a pseudogene. CDR3 length equals 14 residues. Here the CDR3 DNA reads TGTGCCAGCTGCTCGGGACAGGGGAGATACGAGCAGTACTTC. Translation gives CASCSGQGRYEQYF.

Comment on this clone: An end of the junction differs from the germline gene, which may be a read error. As DNA, the CDR3 is TGCGCCAGAAGAAACGGGGTGGGGGCGATTACTGAAACTTTCTTT. Translating it yields CARRNGVGAITETFF. V is TRBV10-1 and J is TRBJ1-1, with a weak D call TRBD1 (6 bases). The germline V gene has CDR1 WNHNN and CDR2 SYGVQD (reference sequence). The CDR3 loop spans 15 amino acids.

CDR3 in amino acids: CAWSVQGTATNEKLFF. For the CDR3, the DNA is TGTGCCTGGAGCGTACAGGGTACTGCAACTAATGAAAAACTGTTTTTT. The V gene is TRBV30, the J gene TRBJ1-4; D may be TRBD1 (6 bases). V was cut by 3 bases and J by 0 bases, with 14 bases left in between. CDR1 and CDR2 (germline): GTSNPN, SVGIG (reference sequence). There are 16 residues in the CDR3.

V is TRBV27 and J is TRBJ2-1, with D perhaps matching TRBD1 (7 bases). Trimming took off 9 bases at V and 10 bases at J, with 28 bases between the two ends. CDR3 size: 16 residues. Germline values: CDR1 MNHEY, CDR2 SMNVEV (reference sequence). The CDR3 protein is CASITMGGGGAGEQFF. The DNA of the CDR3 is TGTGCCAGTATCACTATGGGAGGAGGGGGCGCGGGGGAGCAGTTCTTC.

The gene calls are TRBV3-1 (or the pseudogene TRBV3-2) and TRBJ2-2, with D possibly matching TRBD1 (6 bases). This CDR3 has 16 residues. From germline, CDR1 is LGHDT and CDR2 YNNKEL (reference sequence). V was trimmed by 1 base and J by 0 bases, leaving 9 bases between them. CDR3 sequence: CASSQGQVANTGELFF. The CDR3 bases are TGTGCCAGCAGCCAAGGACAGGTCGCGAACACCGGGGAGCTGTTTTTT.